A single sample gave rise to the 8 T cell receptor beta chains below, sequenced in a study of blood T cell repertoires in COVID-19. Sequencing was performed with immunoSEQ multiplex PCR; in TCRdb, only in-frame clones are kept and a portion is missing. The table has around 170,000 clones, approximately 86% seen once. The material sequenced was peripheral blood. The receptors were gathered from a woman aged 30 to 39 with active or convalescent COVID-19.

The V gene is TRBV30, the J gene TRBJ2-7; 8 bases match TRBD1. V trimming: 1 base; J trimming: 6 bases; junction bases outside the gene matches: 11. In germline, CDR1 is GTSNPN, CDR2 SVGIG (reference sequence). The CDR3 contains 15 residues. CDR3 bases: TGTGCCTGGAGTGCCCCGGACAGGGCTCGGGGCGAGCAGTACTTC. It is translated as CAWSAPDRARGEQYF.

The chain combines TRBV7-2 with TRBJ2-2; D possibly corresponds to TRBD2 (5 bases). Germline V gives CDR1 SGHTA, CDR2 FQGNSA. Trimming left V 5 bases short and J 4 bases short, with 14 bases between. CDR3 length: 15 amino acids. This CDR3 reads CASSPTRESTGELFF. For the CDR3, the DNA is TGTGCCAGCAGCCCCACGAGGGAAAGCACCGGGGAGCTGTTTTTT.

V usage is TRBV7-9 and J usage is TRBJ2-1; TRBD2 matches 8 bases. V shed 3 bases and J 9 bases; nucleotides not matched to a gene: 7. This CDR3 contains 14 residues. Germline CDR1 and CDR2: SEHNR and FQNEAQ (reference sequence). CDR3 residues: CASSLGRAGVEQFF. In DNA, the CDR3 is TGTGCCAGCAGCTTGGGGCGAGCGGGGGTTGAGCAGTTCTTC.

This chain connects TRBV19 to TRBJ1-5; TRBD1 matches 8 bases. CDR3 length: 16 amino acids. Trimming cost V 9 bases and J 7 bases; bases outside gene matches: 17. Germline CDR1 LNHDA, CDR2 SQIVND (reference sequence). CDR3 residues: CASRGLGAPSNQPQHF. The DNA of the CDR3 is TGTGCCAGCAGGGGGCTGGGAGCCCCTAGTAACCAGCCCCAGCATTTT.

This clone was counted at least ten times. The chain recombines TRBV10-3 with TRBJ2-7; 13 bases fit TRBD2. The CDR3 has 14 amino acids. Germline-derived CDR1 and CDR2 are ENHRY and SYGVKD. V shed 10 bases and J 6 bases; nucleotides not matched to a gene: 9. CDR3 sequence: CATRAGLAGLEQYF. CDR3 bases: TGTGCCACCCGGGCGGGACTAGCGGGACTCGAGCAGTACTTC.

This chain links TRBV7-6 with TRBJ1-4; D is unclear. This CDR3 has 14 amino acids. Trimming removed 1 base from V and 6 bases from J, with 9 bases in between. Germline CDR1 SGHVS, CDR2 FNYEAQ. The CDR3 DNA reads TGTGCCAGCAGCTTAGGGGAGAACCATGAAAAACTGTTTTTT. This sequence encodes CASSLGENHEKLFF.

The J gene is TRBJ1-2, the V gene TRBV13; tentative D call: TRBD1 (5 bases). Germline V gives CDR1 PRHDT, CDR2 FYEKMQ (reference sequence). V was clipped by 0 bases and J by 4 bases, with 12 bases between them. The CDR3 contains 15 residues. DNA of the CDR3: TGTGCCAGCAGCTTAGGGCCGCAGGGTCTCTATGGCTACACCTTC. It yields the protein CASSLGPQGLYGYTF.

The V call is TRBV15, the J call TRBJ1-1; D is unclear. Germline CDR1 and CDR2: LNHNV and YYDKDF (reference sequence). The CDR3 is 13 residues long. V was shortened by 5 bases and J by 6 bases, with 13 bases between the two germline ends. CDR3 nucleotides: TGTGCCACCAGCCTAACGCGAAGCGCTGAAGCTTTCTTT. Its translation: CATSLTRSAEAFF.